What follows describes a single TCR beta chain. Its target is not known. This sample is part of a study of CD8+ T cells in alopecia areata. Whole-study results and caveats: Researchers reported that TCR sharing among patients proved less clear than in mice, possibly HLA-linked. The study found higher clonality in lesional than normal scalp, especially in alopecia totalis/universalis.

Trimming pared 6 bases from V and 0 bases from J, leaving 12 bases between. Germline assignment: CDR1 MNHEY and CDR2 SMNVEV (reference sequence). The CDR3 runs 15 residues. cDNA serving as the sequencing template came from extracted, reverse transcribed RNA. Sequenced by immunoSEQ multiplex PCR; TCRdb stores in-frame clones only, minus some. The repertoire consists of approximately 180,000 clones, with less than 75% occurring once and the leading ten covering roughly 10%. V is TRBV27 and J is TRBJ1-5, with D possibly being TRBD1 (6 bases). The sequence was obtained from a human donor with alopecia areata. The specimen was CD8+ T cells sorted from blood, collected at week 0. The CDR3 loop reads CASSPDSYSNQPQHF. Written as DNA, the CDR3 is TGTGCCAGCAGCCCGGACAGCTATAGCAATCAGCCCCAGCATTTT.